These 9 T cell receptor beta chains originate from one sample sequenced in a study of cytomegalovirus exposure and HLA in healthy donors. Only in-frame clones appear in the TCRdb table, and some are missing; sequencing was by immunoSEQ multiplex PCR. The table lists about 240,000 clones, 86% of them singletons. The sequencing input was PBMCs. The receptors derive from a woman in her 30s in good health and CMV-seropositive.

J is TRBJ1-4 and V is TRBV7-2; TRBD1 matches at 7 bases. Per the germline V gene, CDR1 is SGHTA and CDR2 is FQGNSA. V lost 5 bases to trimming and J lost 4 bases; unmatched junction nucleotides: 7. The CDR3 has 15 amino acids. CDR3 sequence reads: CASSLTGQINEKLFF. CDR3 DNA sequence: TGTGCCAGCAGCCTAACGGGACAGATTAATGAAAAACTGTTTTTT. Drawing the rest from reference TRBV7-2 and TRBJ1-4, the complete variable domain is GAGVSQSPSNKVTEKGKDVELRCDPISGHTALYWYRQSLGQGLEFLIYFQGNSAPDKSGLPSDRFSAERTGGSVSTLTIQRTQQEDSAVYLCASSLTGQINEKLFFGSGTQLSVL.

V is TRBV7-2 and J is TRBJ1-3, with TRBD1 as a possible D gene (5 bases). Germline CDR1 SGHTA, CDR2 FQGNSA. The CDR3 runs 15 residues. V dropped 1 base and J dropped 2 bases, with 9 bases sitting between them. The CDR3 DNA sequence: TGTGCCAGCAGCTTAGTCACGGGGGCTGGAAACACCATATATTTT. Protein: CASSLVTGAGNTIYF.

The rearrangement uses TRBV5-6 and TRBJ1-1; D perhaps matches TRBD1 (5 bases). Between the trimmed V and J ends, which lost 1 base and 1 base, there was a span of 8 bases. This CDR3 has 14 residues. Germline CDR1 SGHDT, CDR2 YYEEEE. CDR3 coding DNA: TGTGCCAGCAGCTTGCTCAGGGAGAACACTGAAGCTTTCTTT. Protein: CASSLLRENTEAFF.

The J gene is TRBJ1-1, the V gene TRBV27; possible D gene TRBD1, 6 bases. Per germline, CDR1 MNHEY and CDR2 SMNVEV (reference sequence). With 5 bases removed from V and 0 bases from J, the gap between germline ends came to 13 bases. The CDR3 loop spans 15 amino acids. The CDR3 protein is CASSPKDSMNTEAFF. The CDR3 DNA reads as TGTGCCAGCAGTCCCAAGGACAGTATGAACACTGAAGCTTTCTTT.

The J gene is TRBJ2-2, the V gene TRBV5-1; maybe TRBD2 (6 bases). Germline V lookup: CDR1 SGHRS, CDR2 YFSETQ. This CDR3 has 15 amino acids. Deletions cut 3 bases from V and 2 bases from J, with 11 bases between. CDR3 loop: CASSWGLDNTGELFF. CDR3 DNA sequence: TGCGCCAGCAGCTGGGGACTGGACAACACCGGGGAGCTGTTTTTT.

The V call is TRBV15, the J call TRBJ1-4, with a tentative D call TRBD1 (5 bases). This CDR3 region has 14 residues. Germline loops: CDR1 LNHNV, CDR2 YYDKDF (reference sequence). V shed 1 base and J shed 11 bases, with 14 bases lying between them. CDR3 region: CATSRGIGGEKLFF. DNA of the CDR3: TGTGCCACCAGCAGAGGTATCGGGGGGGAGAAACTGTTTTTT.

The chain has TRBV9 and TRBJ1-2; D call uncertain. CDR1 and CDR2 (germline): SGDLS, YYNGEE. This CDR3 has 13 residues. Trimming took off 6 bases at V and 7 bases at J, with 16 bases between the two ends. CDR3 nucleotide sequence: TGTGCCAGCAACGGAGCTACAGCGGGTGGCTACACCTTC. Its translation: CASNGATAGGYTF.

The gene calls are TRBV19 and TRBJ1-2; 7 nucleotides agree with TRBD1. Germline CDR1 is LNHDA and CDR2 is SQIVND (reference sequence). J gave up 2 bases and V 3 bases, and 9 bases lay outside the gene matches. The CDR3 covers 16 residues. Here the CDR3 reads CASSIPRQGENYGYTF. For the CDR3, the DNA is TGTGCCAGTAGTATCCCCCGACAGGGAGAAAACTATGGCTACACCTTC.

The DNA of the CDR3 is TGTGCCAGCTCAACAGGAAACACTGAAGCTTTCTTT. Translating gives CASSTGNTEAFF. The chain couples TRBV18 to TRBJ1-1; a possible D gene is TRBD1 (5 bases). Trimming shortened V by 5 bases and J by 2 bases, and 6 bases separated the two germline ends. The germline CDR1 and CDR2 sequences are KGHSH and LQKENI. This CDR3 contains 12 residues.